This T cell receptor (beta chain) was observed in a study of cytomegalovirus exposure and HLA in healthy donors. Study-wide points: An Asian-associated ancestry cluster reportedly showed fewer N-insertions than the approximately 600-donor mean in a later analysis.

Vbeta (60) and Jbeta (13) primers were used in the PCR. Measured with immunoSEQ multiplex PCR; TCRdb has only the in-frame clones, and not every one. The table lists around 110,000 clones, 71% of them singletons. CDR3 length equals 15 residues. Germline loops: CDR1 LGHNA, CDR2 YSLEER. After removal of 1 base from V and 7 bases from J, the junction contained 5 bases not matched to a gene. In the case of this clone: Its target is not known.

The sequence came from a female donor in good health and CMV-seronegative. This chain uses TRBV4-3 with TRBJ1-4; 8 nucleotides match TRBD1. Sequences were obtained from PBMCs. The CDR3 sequence: CASSQAGQGAEKLFF. The CDR3 coding sequence is TGCGCCAGCAGCCAAGCAGGACAGGGTGCTGAAAAACTGTTTTTT.